This T cell receptor (beta chain) was observed in a study of response to subunit inactivated influenza vaccine (dated by TCRdb to 2016 to 2019). General notes on the study: Deep quantitative T cell receptor repertoire profiling was used in the study to track responses to a trivalent subunit inactivated influenza vaccine. Overall study results and their limits: The authors suggested that each seasonal influenza vaccination may recruit only a limited number of new T cells.

A remark on this clonotype: The antigen it binds to is not known. No much larger clone exists at a distance of one base, and base qualities are not known.

V is cut by 5 bases and J by 6 bases, and the space between the germline ends is 16 bases. Its CDR3 holds 15 amino acids, cysteine through phenylalanine. Only CDR3 DNA remains: 45 bases, in frame from the first base. In the germline V gene, CDR1 corresponds to SGHTA and CDR2 to FQGNSA. The method was RT-PCR. TCRdb names Illumina HiSeq 2500 as the instrument used. The public reads were reprocessed in TCRdb via fastp at Q25 and MiXCR, keeping in-frame beta chains. Identical CDR3 proteins give one entry, which carries the most common genes and DNA. This sample is represented by over 800,000 distinct CDR3 sequences; 21% of them were singletons. The ten biggest clones cover about a tenth of the sample.

The source material was PBMCs from blood, sampled around 5 days after vaccination. This sequence was found in a man aged 45 to 65 who received an inactivated influenza vaccine. Donor details come from another sample of the same person, matched by shared clones. This chain is built from TRBV7-2 and TRBJ2-2; the D gene is perhaps TRBD2, on 6 matching bases. The encoded CDR3 is CASSPETGVAGELFF. The nucleotides read TGTGCCAGCAGCCCCGAGACGGGGGTGGCCGGGGAGCTGTTTTTT. Full variable domain (CDR3 extended with the reference TRBV7-2 and TRBJ2-2 proteins): GAGVSQSPSNKVTEKGKDVELRCDPISGHTALYWYRQSLGQGLEFLIYFQGNSAPDKSGLPSDRFSAERTGGSVSTLTIQRTQQEDSAVYLCASSPETGVAGELFFGEGSRLTVL.